This TCR beta chain derives from a study of shared clonotypes between healthy human individuals. At deep level, the assay was performed. Produced via immunoSEQ multiplex PCR; TCRdb's table is partial and in-frame only. The sample lists some 530,000 clones, 81% occurring once. In its sample, this clone was seen once. The sequenced sample was PBMCs. This TCR came from a woman in her forties in good health. Some clones in this sample may be carry-over from other donors' samples.

The CDR3 here is CASSLSHSYEQYF. The DNA for the CDR3 is TGTGCCAGCAGTTTATCGCACTCCTACGAGCAGTACTTC. V is TRBV27 and J is TRBJ2-7; D is unresolved. Germline V gene lookup returns CDR1 MNHEY and CDR2 SMNVEV (reference sequence). The ends were cut back, 0 bases at V and 0 bases at J, with 3 bases in the middle. CDR3 size: 13 residues.